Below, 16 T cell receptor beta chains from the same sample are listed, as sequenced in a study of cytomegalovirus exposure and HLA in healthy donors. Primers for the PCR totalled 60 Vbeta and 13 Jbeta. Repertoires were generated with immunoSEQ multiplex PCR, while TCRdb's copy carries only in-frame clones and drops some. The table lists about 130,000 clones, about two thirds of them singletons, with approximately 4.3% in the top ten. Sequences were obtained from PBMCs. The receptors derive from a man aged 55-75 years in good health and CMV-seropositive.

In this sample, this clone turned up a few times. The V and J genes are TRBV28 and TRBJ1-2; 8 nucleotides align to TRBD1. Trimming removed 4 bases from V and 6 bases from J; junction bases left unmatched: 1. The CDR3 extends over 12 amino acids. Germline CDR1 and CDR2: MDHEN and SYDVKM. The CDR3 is CASSSTGDGYTF. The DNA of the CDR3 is TGTGCCAGCAGTTCGACAGGGGATGGCTACACCTTC.

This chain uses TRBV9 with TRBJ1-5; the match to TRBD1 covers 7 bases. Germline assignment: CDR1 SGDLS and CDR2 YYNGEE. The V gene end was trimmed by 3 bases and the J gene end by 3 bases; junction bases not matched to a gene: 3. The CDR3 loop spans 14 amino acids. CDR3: CASSGTGTNQPQHF. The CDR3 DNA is TGTGCCAGCAGCGGGACAGGTACCAATCAGCCCCAGCATTTT.

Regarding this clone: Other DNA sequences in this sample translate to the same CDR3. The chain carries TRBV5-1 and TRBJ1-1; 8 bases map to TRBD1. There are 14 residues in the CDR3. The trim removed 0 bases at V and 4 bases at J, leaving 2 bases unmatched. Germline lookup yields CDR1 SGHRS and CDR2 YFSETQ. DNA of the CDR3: TGCGCCAGCAGCTTGGGCACAGGGGGCACTGAAGCTTTCTTT. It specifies CASSLGTGGTEAFF.

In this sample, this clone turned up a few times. CDR3 DNA: TGTGCCAGCAGTAACCGACTAGGTTCCTACAATGAGCAGTTCTTC. It specifies CASSNRLGSYNEQFF. The J gene is TRBJ2-1, the V gene TRBV2; tentative D call: TRBD2 (6 bases). CDR3 length: 15 amino acids. The germline V gene encodes CDR1 SNHLY and CDR2 FYNNEI. Trimming pared 5 bases from V and 1 base from J, leaving 12 bases between.

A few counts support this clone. The CDR3 coding sequence is TGCGCCACCCCGGGGGGGCATAGCAATCAGCCCCAGCATTTT. Protein sequence: CATPGGHSNQPQHF. V is TRBV10-1 and J is TRBJ1-5; TRBD1 is a possible D gene (6 bases). The CDR3 sequence is 14 residues long. Germline V lookup: CDR1 WNHNN, CDR2 SYGVQD (reference sequence). V was cut by 10 bases and J by 0 bases, with 13 bases left in between.

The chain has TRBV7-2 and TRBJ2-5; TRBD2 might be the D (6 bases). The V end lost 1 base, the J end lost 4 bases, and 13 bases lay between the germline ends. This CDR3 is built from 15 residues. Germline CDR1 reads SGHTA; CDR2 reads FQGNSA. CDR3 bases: TGTGCCAGCAGCTTAGGAGGGGCGGGGTCAGAGACCCAGTACTTC. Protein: CASSLGGAGSETQYF.

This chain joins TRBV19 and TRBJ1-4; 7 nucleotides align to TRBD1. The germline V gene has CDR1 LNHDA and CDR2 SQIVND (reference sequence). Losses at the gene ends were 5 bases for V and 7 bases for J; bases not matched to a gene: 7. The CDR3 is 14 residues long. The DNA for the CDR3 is TGTGCCAGTAGTGTACAGGGGTCAAGTGAAAAACTGTTTTTT. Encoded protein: CASSVQGSSEKLFF.

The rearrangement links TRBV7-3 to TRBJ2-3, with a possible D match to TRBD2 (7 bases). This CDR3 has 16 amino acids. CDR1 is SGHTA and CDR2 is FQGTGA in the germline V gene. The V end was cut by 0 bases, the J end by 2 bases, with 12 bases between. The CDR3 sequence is CASSLTYRGATDTQYF. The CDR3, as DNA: TGTGCCAGCAGCTTAACGTATCGGGGGGCCACAGATACGCAGTATTTT.

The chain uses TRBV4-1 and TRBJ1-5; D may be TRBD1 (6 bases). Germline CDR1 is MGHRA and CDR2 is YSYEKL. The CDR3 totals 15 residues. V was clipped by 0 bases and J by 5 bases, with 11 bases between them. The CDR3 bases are TGCGCCAGCAGCCAAGATCCGGGACACTATCAGCCCCAGCATTTT. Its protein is CASSQDPGHYQPQHF.

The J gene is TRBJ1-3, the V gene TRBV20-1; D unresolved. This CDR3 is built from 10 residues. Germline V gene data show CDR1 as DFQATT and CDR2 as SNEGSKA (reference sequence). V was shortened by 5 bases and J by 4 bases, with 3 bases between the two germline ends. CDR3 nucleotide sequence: TGCAGTGCTCGGGGAAACACCATATATTTT. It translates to CSARGNTIYF.

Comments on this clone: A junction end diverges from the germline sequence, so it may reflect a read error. In DNA, the CDR3 is TGTTCCAGCAGCTTTACGGGGGGGGGATTTGAAAAACTGTTTTTT. Protein: CSSSFTGGGFEKLFF. V is TRBV7-9 and J is TRBJ1-4; perhaps TRBD1 as D (5 bases). Germline V CDR1 and CDR2: SEHNR, FQNEAQ (reference sequence). The CDR3 loop spans 15 amino acids. The full variable domain, rest sourced from reference TRBV7-9 and TRBJ1-4, is DTGVSQNPRHKITKRGQNVTFRCDPISEHNRLYWYRQTLGQGPEFLTYFQNEAQLEKSRLLSDRFSAERPKGSFSTLEIQRTEQGDSAMYLCSSSFTGGGFEKLFFGSGTQLSVL.

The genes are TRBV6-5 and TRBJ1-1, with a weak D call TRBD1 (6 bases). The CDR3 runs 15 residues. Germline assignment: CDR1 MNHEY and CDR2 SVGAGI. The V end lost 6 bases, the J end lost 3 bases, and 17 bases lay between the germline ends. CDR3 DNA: TGTGCCAGCAGCTCGGTGGCAGGGACACACACTGAAGCTTTCTTT. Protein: CASSSVAGTHTEAFF.

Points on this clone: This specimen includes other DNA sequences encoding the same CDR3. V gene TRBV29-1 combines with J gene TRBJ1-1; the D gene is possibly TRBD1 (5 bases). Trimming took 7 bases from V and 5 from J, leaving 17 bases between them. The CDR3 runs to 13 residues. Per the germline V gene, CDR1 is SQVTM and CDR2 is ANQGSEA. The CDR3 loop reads CSGQTGGGTEAFF. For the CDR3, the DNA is TGCAGCGGTCAAACGGGGGGAGGAACTGAAGCTTTCTTT.

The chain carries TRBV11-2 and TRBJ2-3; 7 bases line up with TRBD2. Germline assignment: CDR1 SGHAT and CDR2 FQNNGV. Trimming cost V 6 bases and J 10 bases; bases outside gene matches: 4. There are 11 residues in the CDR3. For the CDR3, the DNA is TGTGCCAGCAGGCTAGCGGAAGCGCAGTATTTT. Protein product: CASRLAEAQYF.

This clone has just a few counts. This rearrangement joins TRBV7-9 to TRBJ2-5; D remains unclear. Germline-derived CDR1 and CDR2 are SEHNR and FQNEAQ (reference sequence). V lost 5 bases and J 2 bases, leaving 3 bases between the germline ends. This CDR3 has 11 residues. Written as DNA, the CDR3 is TGTGCCAGCAGCCGTCAAGAGACCCAGTACTTC. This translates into CASSRQETQYF.

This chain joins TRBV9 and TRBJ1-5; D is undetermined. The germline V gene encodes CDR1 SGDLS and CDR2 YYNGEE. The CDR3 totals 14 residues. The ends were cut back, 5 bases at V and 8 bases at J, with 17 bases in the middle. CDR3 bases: TGTGCCAGCAGTGAGGACTATCTGGGGAAGCCCCAGCATTTT. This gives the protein CASSEDYLGKPQHF.